Below are 24 T cell receptor beta chains sequenced from a single sample in a study of beta chain features in type 1 diabetes. cDNA synthesis used the whole RNA isolate, giving expressed TCRB sequences. TCRdb's table, derived via immunoSEQ multiplex PCR, lists solely in-frame clones and lacks some. The sample records just over 150,000 clones, 11% being singletons. The sample comprised central memory CD4+ T cells from blood. The receptors shown here come from a man aged 18 to 30 in good health.

This chain uses TRBV4-2 with TRBJ1-1; 10 bases map to TRBD1. Per germline, CDR1 LGHNA and CDR2 YNFKEQ. This CDR3 spans 13 amino acids. Losses at the gene ends were 7 bases for V and 5 bases for J; bases not matched to a gene: 4. CDR3 nucleotides: TGTGCCAGCATGGGACAGGGGAAAACTGAAGCTTTCTTT. Translating gives CASMGQGKTEAFF.

V usage is TRBV6-5 and J usage is TRBJ1-1; tentative D call: TRBD1 (5 bases). V was trimmed by 4 bases and J by 1 base, leaving 7 bases between them. Germline CDR1 MNHEY, CDR2 SVGAGI. This CDR3 contains 13 residues. The CDR3 sequence: CASSFDRNTEAFF. As DNA, the CDR3 is TGTGCCAGCAGTTTCGACAGGAACACTGAAGCTTTCTTT.

The genes are TRBV12-5 and TRBJ2-7, with D perhaps TRBD1 (6 bases). Trimming removed 8 bases at V and 6 bases at J, with 17 bases between. This CDR3 spans 13 amino acids. Per the germline V gene, CDR1 is LGHNT and CDR2 is FRNRAP. DNA of the CDR3: TGTGCTAGTTCCCAGGGACAAGCTGCCGAGCAGTACTTC. Translating gives CASSQGQAAEQYF.

V usage is TRBV29-1 and J usage is TRBJ1-1, with 12 positions matching TRBD1. The V segment lost 3 bases and the J segment 11 bases; nucleotides outside the gene matches: 7. The CDR3 has 13 amino acids. The germline V gene encodes CDR1 SQVTM and CDR2 ANQGSEA. The chain's CDR3 is CSVEWDRGRMAFF. The CDR3 DNA sequence: TGCAGCGTTGAGTGGGACAGGGGGCGGATGGCTTTCTTT.

Only a few counts were recorded for this clone. This chain uses TRBV27 with TRBJ1-1, with TRBD1 matching over 7 bases. This CDR3 has 13 residues. The V segment lost 4 bases and the J segment 9 bases; nucleotides outside the gene matches: 8. CDR1 MNHEY and CDR2 SMNVEV come from the germline V gene (reference sequence). CDR3 in DNA: TGTGCCAGCAGTTCCTCAACAGGGGTAAAAGCTTTCTTT. It yields the protein CASSSSTGVKAFF.

This clone was counted a few times. The V gene is TRBV7-9, the J gene TRBJ2-3; D ambiguous. V was clipped by 3 bases and J by 3 bases, with 10 bases between them. This CDR3 is 14 amino acids long. CDR1 SEHNR and CDR2 FQNEAQ come from the germline V gene (reference sequence). CDR3 sequence (DNA): TGTGCCAGCAGCTTGCCCACCCGGACAGATACGCAGTATTTT. It yields the protein CASSLPTRTDTQYF.

The chain recombines TRBV29-1 with TRBJ1-4; D remains unclear. Looked up from germline, CDR1 is SQVTM and CDR2 is ANQGSEA. The germline V and J ends were trimmed by 4 bases and 5 bases, with 11 bases remaining between them. There are 13 residues in the CDR3. The CDR3 bases are TGCAGCGTTGCTCAGCCTTTAAATGAAAAACTGTTTTTT. Translated, it gives CSVAQPLNEKLFF.

The V call is TRBV6-5, the J call TRBJ1-1; no clear D. Trimming stripped 0 bases from V and 1 base from J, with 9 bases between. The CDR3 spans 15 residues. Germline loops: CDR1 MNHEY, CDR2 SVGAGI. CDR3 loop: CASSYSRQANTEAFF. CDR3 in DNA: TGTGCCAGCAGTTACTCGCGCCAGGCGAACACTGAAGCTTTCTTT.

This clone has a handful of counts. The chain carries TRBV4-3 and TRBJ2-7, with 8 nucleotides matching TRBD1. Germline V gene sequence: CDR1 LGHNA, CDR2 YSLEER. The V and J ends lost 4 bases and 6 bases, in that order; junction bases with no gene match: 14. This CDR3 is built from 16 residues. Here the CDR3 reads CASSRAERTGRGEQYF. DNA for the CDR3: TGCGCCAGCAGCCGCGCGGAACGGACAGGGAGAGGCGAGCAGTACTTC.

This clone was detected only a few times. This chain uses TRBV6-5 with TRBJ2-3; D call uncertain. The CDR3 length is 14 residues. Trimming pared 0 bases from V and 2 bases from J, leaving 6 bases between. CDR1 is MNHEY, CDR2 SVGAGI, per germline. CDR3 DNA: TGTGCCAGCAGTTACTCGTTCCCCACAGATACGCAGTATTTT. Translation: CASSYSFPTDTQYF.

The chain recombines TRBV4-3 with TRBJ1-1; 8 nucleotides agree with TRBD1. This CDR3 region has 15 residues. Trimming took 0 bases from V and 8 from J; bases not matched to a gene: 8. The germline V gene has CDR1 LGHNA and CDR2 YSLEER. The CDR3 region has the DNA TGCGCCAGCAGCCAAGACAGGTTAGGACAGGGAGAAGCTTTCTTT. Translated, it gives CASSQDRLGQGEAFF.

This chain joins TRBV29-1 and TRBJ1-1; D not resolved. The CDR3 runs 14 residues. V was pared by 1 base and J by 3 bases, with 12 bases between. The V gene's germline CDR1 is SQVTM and CDR2 ANQGSEA. Written as DNA, the CDR3 is TGCAGCGTTGAAGGCGCAGGTAGGGACACTGAAGCTTTCTTT. This translates into CSVEGAGRDTEAFF.

This clone was observed a few times. The V call is TRBV5-8, the J call TRBJ1-5, with D perhaps matching TRBD1 (6 bases). CDR3 length: 16 residues. Germline loops: CDR1 SGHTS, CDR2 YDEGEE. V was trimmed by 3 bases and J by 5 bases, leaving 18 bases between them. The CDR3 reads CASSSGGTPFHQPQHF. Written as DNA, the CDR3 is TGTGCCAGCAGCTCGGGGGGGACACCTTTTCATCAGCCCCAGCATTTT.

In this sample, this clone turned up many times. J is TRBJ2-7 and V is TRBV28, with D maybe TRBD1 (6 bases). The V end was cut by 3 bases, the J end by 3 bases, with 9 bases between. The CDR3 contains 13 residues. Germline-derived CDR1 and CDR2 are MDHEN and SYDVKM. The CDR3 DNA reads as TGTGCCAGCAGTTTGAAACAGGGCTACGAGCAGTACTTC. Its translation: CASSLKQGYEQYF.

This clone showed up just a few times. V is TRBV11-1 and J is TRBJ2-6, with no clear D. Germline V gene lookup returns CDR1 SGHAT and CDR2 FQDESV (reference sequence). The V end lost 0 bases, the J end lost 2 bases, and 5 bases lay between the germline ends. This CDR3 comprises 15 residues. The CDR3 nucleotides are TGTGCCAGCAGCTTAGCGTCCACTGGGGCCAACGTCCTGACTTTC. This gives the protein CASSLASTGANVLTF.

The chain couples TRBV29-1 to TRBJ2-5; D ambiguous. Germline V gene lookup returns CDR1 SQVTM and CDR2 ANQGSEA. The CDR3 loop spans 11 amino acids. Trimming removed 4 bases at V and 1 base at J, with 4 bases between. The CDR3 reads CSVARQETQYF. The DNA for the CDR3 is TGCAGCGTTGCCCGCCAAGAGACCCAGTACTTC.

This clone was picked up a small number of times. The CDR3 DNA sequence: TGTGCCAGTAGTAAAACTCCGGACAGGCGGGAGACCCAGTACTTC. Translation: CASSKTPDRRETQYF. This chain connects TRBV19 to TRBJ2-5, with TRBD1 identical over 7 bases. The trim removed 4 bases at V and 5 bases at J, leaving 10 bases unmatched. The germline V gene has CDR1 LNHDA and CDR2 SQIVND (reference sequence). The CDR3 consists of 15 residues. The variable domain in full, with the rest retrieved from reference TRBV19 and TRBJ2-5, is DGGITQSPKYLFRKEGQNVTLSCEQNLNHDAMYWYRQDPGQGLRLIYYSQIVNDFQKGDIAEGYSVSREKKESFPLTVTSAQKNPTAFYLCASSKTPDRRETQYFGPGTRLLVL.

The rearrangement uses TRBV29-1 and TRBJ2-7, with 10 bases that match TRBD1. V shed 6 bases and J 7 bases; nucleotides not matched to a gene: 9. Germline V gene lookup returns CDR1 SQVTM and CDR2 ANQGSEA. The CDR3 extends over 13 amino acids. The CDR3 loop is CSVKTGGAGEQYF. The CDR3 bases are TGCAGCGTAAAGACAGGGGGCGCGGGGGAGCAGTACTTC.

The J gene is TRBJ1-6, the V gene TRBV28; D unresolved. CDR1 MDHEN and CDR2 SYDVKM come from the germline V gene. CDR3 size: 11 residues. The ends were cut back, 5 bases at V and 15 bases at J, with 11 bases in the middle. In nucleotides, the CDR3 is TGTGCCAGCAGTGGAGGCCAGATCCTCCACTTT. Translated: CASSGGQILHF.

The chain joins TRBV29-1 to TRBJ2-1, with 7 bases that match TRBD1. The CDR3 has 15 residues. The V gene's germline CDR1 is SQVTM and CDR2 ANQGSEA. Germline trimming cut 6 bases from V and 0 bases from J; bases unmatched to any gene: 8. The CDR3 DNA reads TGCAGCGTCGTCCGGGACAGCAGCTCCTACAATGAGCAGTTCTTC. This sequence encodes CSVVRDSSSYNEQFF.

This clone was counted a few times. This chain uses TRBV19 with TRBJ2-1, with D possibly being TRBD1 (5 bases). The germline CDR1 and CDR2 sequences are LNHDA and SQIVND (reference sequence). The V end was cut by 3 bases, the J end by 0 bases, with 9 bases between. The CDR3 loop spans 15 amino acids. CDR3 loop: CASSIKGISYNEQFF. CDR3 DNA sequence: TGTGCCAGTAGTATCAAGGGGATCTCCTACAATGAGCAGTTCTTC.

The rearrangement joins TRBV30 to TRBJ1-1; D is perhaps TRBD1 (5 bases). This CDR3 is built from 16 residues. V dropped 1 base and J dropped 2 bases, with 17 bases sitting between them. Germline CDR1 GTSNPN, CDR2 SVGIG (reference sequence). CDR3 nucleotide sequence: TGTGCCTGGAGTGGGCGCGGGGGAAGAATTAACACTGAAGCTTTCTTT. Translated, it gives CAWSGRGGRINTEAFF.

The chain links TRBV6-6 to TRBJ1-5; D is ambiguous. This CDR3 spans 16 amino acids. CDR1 and CDR2 from the germline V gene are MNHNY and SVGAGI (reference sequence). Trimming removed 5 bases from V and 0 bases from J, with 14 bases in between. Here the CDR3 reads CASSRAGANSNQPQHF. In DNA, the CDR3 is TGTGCCAGCAGTAGGGCGGGAGCGAATAGCAATCAGCCCCAGCATTTT.

The chain is built from TRBV9 and TRBJ2-3; 11 nucleotides line up with TRBD2. Germline assignment: CDR1 SGDLS and CDR2 YYNGEE. The CDR3 is 16 residues long. Unmatched junction bases numbered 5, after V lost 0 bases and J lost 5 bases. CDR3 protein: CASSVGASGRKDTQYF. CDR3 nucleotide sequence: TGTGCCAGCAGCGTAGGGGCTAGCGGGAGGAAAGATACGCAGTATTTT.